The present T cell receptor beta chain was sequenced within a study of cytomegalovirus exposure and HLA in healthy donors (dated by TCRdb to 2016 to 2017). In terms of the full investigation: An earlier analysis of 587 of the donors reported 250 to 350 Gb of sequence data and 95 million to 140 million unique TCR beta sequences obtained from around 190 million T cells. All discovery cohort repertoires had been generated on a single sequencing platform. In the later analysis, no new phenotypic data were used to find candidate immune exposures; instead, reliance was placed on TCR beta sequences and their occurrence across donors. Among some 410 genotyped donors of the cohort, an average of about 240,000 unique TCR beta nucleotide sequences were sequenced per donor, roughly a sixth of them non-productive. Besides the first cohort of 666 subjects, a separate validation cohort made up of 120 or so different subjects was used. The study was designed to test whether signatures of past pathogen exposure could be identified by cataloging public T cell receptors. An earlier analysis of more than 450 of the donors used high-throughput TCR beta sequencing to judge whether each TCR beta V gene segment behaved as functional or pseudogenic. To predict cytomegalovirus infection status, the study brought together high-throughput TCR immunosequencing, statistical association of individual TCRs with disease status, and machine learning. HLA typing covered class I and class II loci at four-digit resolution. Because of strong linkage in the cohort, roughly five DR-DQ haplotypes were treated as single units for association and clustering. Donor age, sex, ethnicity and CMV serostatus were compiled alongside the repertoire data. A later analysis re-examined previously published TCR beta repertoires from more than 650 donors and added high-resolution HLA genotyping to investigate patterns of TCR occurrence. Typing coverage differed by locus: A, B, C, DRB1 and DQB1 were typed in roughly 620-640 donors, DQA1 in about 550, DPA1 in 606, and DPB1 in around 490. The genetic ancestry cluster associated with self-reported Caucasian donors included 80% to 90% of the approximately 430 genotyped donors. A later genetic analysis took genome-wide SNP genotypes for about 55% of the 666 donors and used that subset as a discovery cohort. An early release covering roughly 600 HLA-typed donors comprised roughly 300 gigabases of sequencing data and roughly 86 million unique TCR sequences. The study used immunosequencing to profile the T cell repertoires of more than 650 subjects and linked those repertoires to cytomegalovirus serostatus.

Overall results and qualifications from the work: Strong co-occurrence of HLA alleles, especially DR and DQ, made assigning TCR associations to individual alleles difficult. HLA typing was unavailable for some donors at each locus, so association tests used only the typed subset. The classifier was reported to diagnose cytomegalovirus status with high specificity and sensitivity in both the original cohort and the validation cohort. Because the 87-base-pair reads could not distinguish some IMGT-functional V segments, including TRBV6-2 and TRBV6-3, those segments were excluded. An earlier analysis of roughly 570 of the donors showed that most TCR beta V segments appeared in productive rearrangements either about 90% or about 30% of the time, which broadly matched IMGT annotations. A later analysis found that HLA-associated TCR beta chains were more clonally expanded and had lower generation probabilities than equally common non-associated chains. This cohort had only TCR beta chains sequenced, and the lack of alpha or paired-chain data limited which features could be detected. Specific HLA alleles were associated with over 15,000 TCR beta sequences at a false discovery rate of 0.05 in a later analysis. For the cohort, immune exposure information was limited to CMV serostatus. In a later genetic analysis, a missense DCLRE1C variant was associated with V-gene and J-gene trimming of TCR beta chains, and the association was replicated in an independent cohort. A further reported finding was that TCR beta sequences accurately predicted the HLA-A and HLA-B alleles for most subjects in the first cohort. A cluster of highly shared sequence variants was judged likely to be a technical artifact of the sequencing pipeline. In a later analysis, TCR association rates were found to vary across HLA loci, with the most associated TCRs seen for DRB1 alleles and the fewest for HLA-C alleles. The authors suggested that the approach could potentially be extended to other disease states and immunological phenotypes. Three of the identified cytomegalovirus-associated TCR beta chains were confirmed in vitro to be specific for cytomegalovirus antigens. Because counts were too low, about 15 rarely observed V segments, including chromosome 9 orphons, were left out of the earlier analysis of approximately 580 of the donors. Correlated functional status among segregating V segments might be attributable to linkage disequilibrium, but an unknown experimental factor could not be ruled out. Most CMV-associated TCR beta chains appeared to be HLA-restricted in a later analysis, and the HLA associations seemed to be driven largely by CMV exposure. The study gave a list of some 150 TCR beta chains associated with cytomegalovirus. Across donors, most TCR sequences were observed very rarely, whereas some public TCRs were present in many individuals. Compared with the roughly 670-donor mean, donors in an Asian-associated ancestry cluster had fewer N-insertions in productive TCRs, according to a later genetic analysis. In a later analysis, several top co-occurrence clusters were reported to appear linked to parvovirus B19, influenza, CMV and Epstein-Barr virus. Roughly uniform sequencing depth across donors was assumed in presence/absence analyses, although this assumption may not hold.

With respect to this clone: Its antigen is not yet known. The record has no base qualities; no much larger clone is one base away.

The library was made by the immunoSEQ multiplex PCR assay. For the multiplex PCR, a mixture combining 60 forward primers for TCR Vbeta segments and 13 reverse primers for TCR Jbeta segments was used. A multiplex PCR assay on genomic DNA amplified the CDR3 region of rearranged TCR beta genes. The amplified TCR beta libraries were sequenced on the Illumina HiSeq System as 87-base-pair reads. For the original study's pipeline: Across the roughly 670 repertoires, a later analysis counted approximately 75 million unique TCR beta chains, 9.5 million to 12 million of which were shared by at least two donors. Raw reads were error-corrected and collapsed into unique sequences by a nearest-neighbor algorithm in which closely related sequences were merged to remove PCR and sequencing errors. To assign V, D and J gene segments, CDR3 sequences were aligned to IMGT reference sequences. Each retained sequence needed at least a six-nucleotide match to both a V gene segment and a J gene segment. A rearrangement counted as productive if the CDR3 had no stop codons and remained in frame with V and J, and every other rearrangement counted as non-productive. Following IMGT convention, CDR3 was defined as the stretch from the second conserved V-encoded cysteine up to the conserved J-encoded phenylalanine. In an earlier analysis of more than 550 of the donors, sequences lacking an unambiguous match to a single V gene segment were excluded. An earlier analysis of several hundred of the donors called V segments functional above 56.7% productive rearrangements and segregating when the between-donor standard deviation exceeded 5%. To diagnose cytomegalovirus status from the catalog of TCR beta chain sequences, a statistical classification framework was built. V and J gene assignment, in a later analysis, came from comparing TCR nucleotide sequences with IMGT/GENE-DB human TR gene sequences. In a later analysis, CDR3 sequences and most-parsimonious VDJ recombination scenarios were assigned using the TCRdist pipeline. A later analysis defined each TCR beta chain by its CDR3 amino acid sequence plus V-gene family, and excluded reads lacking a unique V-gene family. A later analysis removed over 500 highly shared, low-generation-probability nucleotide sequences to deal with suspected cross-contamination and a sequencing artifact. In a later analysis, a clonal expansion index for each public chain was calculated from normalized within-repertoire ranks of inferred template counts. Generation probabilities in a later analysis came from a VDJ recombination model fitted to out-of-frame rearrangements, and those results were checked against IGoR. In a later analysis, hypergeometric tests were used to score TCR-TCR, TCR-HLA and TCR-CMV co-occurrence, with a repertoire-size bias correction applied to TCR pairs. In a later analysis, false discovery rates were estimated by permuting HLA or CMV assignments 20 times. In a later analysis, co-occurring TCRs were grouped using DBSCAN, with TCRdist sequence similarity added in when clustering inside HLA-allele-positive subsets. Repertoires with fewer than 30,000 or more than 120,000 public chains, plus five repertoires with anomalous nucleotide sharing, were excluded from co-occurrence clustering. TCRdb holds this immuneACCESS table with in-frame rearrangements only. Some clones are missing; in checked studies, unresolved V genes explain under half, and the rest has no known cause. The V and J calls and clone size were taken over from that table, and D and trimming were inferred from the DNA. The sample table lists about 160,000 clones, roughly 80% of them with a count of one. Of the sample, 6% to 9% falls within the top ten clones.

From the germline V gene (reference sequence), CDR1 is SGHKS and CDR2 is YYEKEE. Reading from cysteine to phenylalanine, the CDR3 counts 14 amino acids. Left in the record is the CDR3 DNA by itself, 42 bases read in frame from the first base. V and J are truncated by 2 bases and 6 bases respectively, leaving an intervening sequence of 11 bases. The cohort comprised under 700 healthy bone marrow donors. All cohort members were sampled while nominally healthy, although unrecorded immune exposures were likely present. The donor tested CMV seropositive, placing the donor among the approximately 310 seropositive members of the cohort. Each donor provided a peripheral blood sample, and peripheral blood mononuclear cells were used for TCR beta sequencing. Genomic DNA extraction from the blood cell samples was performed with the Qiagen DNeasy Blood Extraction Kit.

The sample consisted of PBMCs. The rearrangement combines TRBV5-5 with TRBJ1-4, with a weak D call of TRBD1 (6 bases match). The TCR comes from a woman aged 25 to 39 in good health and CMV-seropositive. The nucleotides are TGTGCCAGCAGCTTTCGGGGGGGGCATGAAAAACTGTTTTTT. It encodes CASSFRGGHEKLFF.